A selection of T cell receptor beta chains follows, all from one sample in a study of blood T cell repertoires in COVID-19. Only in-frame clones appear in the TCRdb table, and some are missing; sequencing was by immunoSEQ multiplex PCR. The sample has some 190,000 clones, about 80% seen once. Sequences were obtained from PBMCs or T cells enriched from blood (not recorded which). These receptors were obtained from a man in his 60s who had been exposed to COVID-19. CDR3s include the opening cysteine and the closing phenylalanine or tryptophan. Fields, in order: V gene, J gene, D gene, clone size, CDR3 protein, CDR3 DNA. D genes are given only for firm matches. Size tells how often a clone was seen (once, few, many) or the class of an expanded clone, and some rows leave it out.

TRBV28,TRBJ1-1,TRBD1,.,CASSLLGQGGVAFF,TGTGCCAGCAGTTTACTGGGACAGGGAGGAGTAGCTTTCTTT
TRBV29-1,TRBJ2-3,TRBD2,.,CSVRGSSGSPGPDTQYF,TGCAGCGTCCGGGGGTCTAGCGGGAGCCCTGGACCAGATACGCAGTATTTT
TRBV2,TRBJ1-2,.,once,CASTPDRTYGYTF,TGTGCCAGCACCCCGGACAGAACCTATGGCTACACCTTC
TRBV19,TRBJ2-3,TRBD2,.,CASSLLAGGNTDTQYF,TGTGCCAGTAGTCTCCTAGCGGGAGGAAACACAGATACGCAGTATTTT
TRBV27,TRBJ1-1,.,.,CASSSTPADTEAFF,TGTGCCAGCAGTTCGACCCCAGCGGACACTGAAGCTTTCTTT
TRBV24-1,TRBJ2-1,TRBD1,.,CATSQGYNEQFF,TGTGCCACCTCACAGGGGTACAATGAGCAGTTCTTC
TRBV7-2,TRBJ2-3,TRBD2,.,CASSQTSGSDTQYF,TGTGCCAGCAGCCAAACTAGCGGGAGTGATACGCAGTATTTT
TRBV6-5,TRBJ2-1,.,.,CASSPRGDEQFF,TGTGCCAGCAGTCCCAGGGGGGATGAGCAGTTCTTC
TRBV14,TRBJ2-1,TRBD1,once,CASSHPLPDRGRRPSHYNEQFF,TGTGCCAGCAGCCATCCCCTCCCCGACAGGGGGCGGAGACCGTCGCATTACAATGAGCAGTTCTTC
TRBV9,TRBJ2-1,TRBD2,.,CASSVEGGRALYVQFF,TGTGCCAGCAGCGTAGAGGGCGGGAGGGCGCTTTATGTCCAGTTCTTC
TRBV6-5,TRBJ2-1,TRBD2,.,CASLGLAVYNEQFF,TGTGCCAGCCTGGGGCTAGCGGTTTACAATGAGCAGTTCTTC
TRBV27,TRBJ2-1,.,.,CASSQLADEQFF,TGTGCCAGCAGTCAACTAGCCGATGAGCAGTTCTTC
TRBV28,TRBJ2-1,.,.,CASVGGQLYNEQFF,TGTGCCAGCGTGGGGGGGCAACTATACAATGAGCAGTTCTTC
TRBV30,TRBJ1-1,.,.,CAWTGGLNTEAFF,TGTGCCTGGACGGGGGGGTTGAACACTGAAGCTTTCTTT
TRBV28,TRBJ2-7,.,.,CASSLGGKIPYEQYF,TGTGCCAGCAGTTTGGGCGGGAAGATCCCCTACGAGCAGTACTTC
TRBV2,TRBJ2-3,.,.,CASSEDRNTDTQYF,TGTGCCAGCAGTGAGGACAGAAACACAGATACGCAGTATTTT
TRBV19,TRBJ1-5,.,.,CASSIQLAGNVAQPQHF,TGTGCCAGTAGTATACAATTGGCAGGGAACGTGGCTCAGCCCCAGCATTTT
TRBV27,TRBJ1-2,.,few,CASSKTGSTLAYGYTF,TGTGCCAGCAGTAAGACAGGATCCACTCTTGCATATGGCTACACCTTC
TRBV14,TRBJ2-1,TRBD2,.,CASSYRLAGFLSYNEQFF,TGTGCCAGCAGCTACCGACTAGCGGGGTTCCTCTCCTACAATGAGCAGTTCTTC
TRBV20-1,TRBJ2-1,TRBD1,.,CSASLAGTGGEQFF,TGCAGTGCTAGTCTAGCAGGGACAGGGGGCGAGCAGTTCTTC
TRBV10-2,TRBJ2-7,TRBD1,.,CASRVIRAGTGISYEQYF,TGCGCCAGCAGGGTAATAAGGGCCGGGACAGGTATTTCCTACGAGCAGTACTTC
TRBV7-2,TRBJ2-1,TRBD2,few,CASSLVLRLAMGEQFF,TGTGCCAGCAGCTTAGTCTTGCGACTAGCTATGGGAGAGCAGTTCTTC
TRBV24-1,TRBJ2-1,.,.,CATSDLRQGNEQFF,TGTGCCACCAGTGATTTGCGGCAGGGCAATGAGCAGTTCTTC
TRBV7-2,TRBJ2-7,.,.,CASSPWTTRSYEQYF,TGTGCCAGCAGCCCCTGGACTACCCGCTCCTACGAGCAGTACTTC
TRBV5-6,TRBJ1-5,.,.,CASSFQQGIAQPQHF,TGTGCCAGCAGCTTCCAACAGGGAATAGCTCAGCCCCAGCATTTT
TRBV11-2,TRBJ1-1,.,.,CASSLEPAGASTEAFF,TGTGCCAGCAGCTTAGAACCCGCAGGGGCCAGCACTGAAGCTTTCTTT
TRBV6-6,TRBJ1-6,.,.,CASSTPPGTPLHF,TGTGCCAGCAGTACCCCCCCCGGGACACCCCTCCACTTT
TRBV6-5,TRBJ1-1,.,.,CASRVQGIGTEAFF,TGTGCCAGCAGGGTTCAGGGGATTGGGACTGAAGCTTTCTTT
TRBV7-2,TRBJ2-4,.,.,CASSVGRLGDIQYF,TGTGCCAGCAGCGTTGGGCGACTAGGGGACATTCAGTACTTC
TRBV28,TRBJ2-3,.,.,CASSVNSYTQYF,TGTGCCAGCAGTGTAAATAGCTATACGCAGTATTTT
TRBV30,TRBJ2-7,TRBD1,.,CAWSPDRGIDEQYF,TGTGCCTGGAGTCCCGACAGGGGGATTGACGAGCAGTACTTC
TRBV29-1,TRBJ2-1,TRBD2,.,CSVLAGGLSSYNEQFF,TGCAGCGTTTTAGCGGGAGGACTGAGCTCCTACAATGAGCAGTTCTTC
TRBV9,TRBJ1-3,.,.,CASSVGPTFSGNTIYF,TGTGCCAGCAGCGTAGGCCCGACTTTCTCTGGAAACACCATATATTTT
TRBV29-1,TRBJ2-5,.,.,CSGEETQYF,TGCAGCGGCGAAGAGACCCAGTACTTC
TRBV13,TRBJ1-6,TRBD1,few,CASSPPQQGPGNSPLHF,TGTGCCAGCAGTCCACCTCAACAGGGGCCCGGTAATTCACCCCTCCACTTT
TRBV7-2,TRBJ1-4,TRBD1,.,CASSPTRDRGIVGEKLFF,TGTGCCAGCAGCCCCACCCGGGACAGGGGTATCGTCGGTGAAAAACTGTTTTTT
TRBV9,TRBJ2-7,TRBD1,few,CASKGGYEDEQYF,TGTGCCAGTAAAGGGGGCTATGAGGACGAGCAGTACTTC
TRBV7-2,TRBJ2-7,TRBD2,.,CASSLRTSGSGYEQYF,TGTGCCAGCAGCTTAAGGACTAGCGGGAGCGGCTACGAGCAGTACTTC
TRBV27,TRBJ2-1,TRBD2,.,CASSYYPGLAPSSYNEQFF,TGTGCCAGCAGTTACTATCCGGGACTAGCGCCTAGCTCCTACAATGAGCAGTTCTTC
TRBV29-1,TRBJ2-3,.,.,CSVDLGEHTQYF,TGCAGCGTTGATCTGGGCGAACATACGCAGTATTTT
TRBV28,TRBJ1-1,.,.,CASSLLGRVTAFF,TGTGCCAGCAGTTTATTGGGTCGGGTAACGGCTTTCTTT
TRBV24-1,TRBJ2-5,TRBD2,.,CATSELAGGPAIQYF,TGTGCCACCAGTGAGCTAGCGGGAGGTCCGGCCATCCAGTACTTC
TRBV11-2,TRBJ1-4,.,once,CASSLDRLGPNEKLFF,TGTGCCAGCAGCTTAGATCGATTGGGCCCTAATGAAAAACTGTTTTTT
TRBV3-1/TRBV3-2,TRBJ2-1,TRBD2,.,CASSQDPAGGPYNEQFF,TGTGCCAGCAGCCAAGATCCGGCGGGAGGGCCGTACAATGAGCAGTTCTTC
TRBV27,TRBJ1-6,.,.,CASSLPGGNSPLHF,TGTGCCAGCAGTTTACCCGGCGGTAATTCACCCCTCCACTTT
TRBV24-1,TRBJ2-1,TRBD2,few,CATSDLGRLADSYNEQFF,TGTGCCACCAGTGATTTGGGACGGCTAGCGGACTCCTACAATGAGCAGTTCTTC
TRBV7-6,TRBJ2-5,.,.,CASSPTIGGAQETQYF,TGTGCCAGCAGCCCGACCATAGGGGGGGCCCAAGAGACCCAGTACTTC